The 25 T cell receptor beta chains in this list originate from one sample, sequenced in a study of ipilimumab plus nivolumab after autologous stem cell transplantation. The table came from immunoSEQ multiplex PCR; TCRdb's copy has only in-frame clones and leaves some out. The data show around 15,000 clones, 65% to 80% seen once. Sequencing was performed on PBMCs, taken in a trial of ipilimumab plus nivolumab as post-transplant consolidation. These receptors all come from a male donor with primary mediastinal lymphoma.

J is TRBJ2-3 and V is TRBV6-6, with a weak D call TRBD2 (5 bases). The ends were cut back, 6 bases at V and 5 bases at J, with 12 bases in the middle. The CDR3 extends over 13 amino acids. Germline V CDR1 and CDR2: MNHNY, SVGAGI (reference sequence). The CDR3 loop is CASRRPGEDTQYF. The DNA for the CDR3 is TGTGCCAGCAGGAGGCCCGGGGAAGATACGCAGTATTTT.

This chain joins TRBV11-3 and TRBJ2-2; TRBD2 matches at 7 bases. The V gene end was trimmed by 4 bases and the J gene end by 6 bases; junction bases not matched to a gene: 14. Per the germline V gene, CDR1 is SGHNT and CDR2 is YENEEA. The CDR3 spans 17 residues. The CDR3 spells CASSYTSETRRAGELFF. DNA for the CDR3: TGTGCCAGCAGCTATACTAGCGAGACCAGGCGAGCCGGGGAGCTGTTTTTT. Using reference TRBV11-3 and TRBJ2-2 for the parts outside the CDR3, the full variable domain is EAGVVQSPRYKIIEKKQPVAFWCNPISGHNTLYWYLQNLGQGPELLIRYENEEAVDDSQLPKDRFSAERLKGVDSTLKIQPAELGDSAVYLCASSYTSETRRAGELFFGEGSRLTVL.

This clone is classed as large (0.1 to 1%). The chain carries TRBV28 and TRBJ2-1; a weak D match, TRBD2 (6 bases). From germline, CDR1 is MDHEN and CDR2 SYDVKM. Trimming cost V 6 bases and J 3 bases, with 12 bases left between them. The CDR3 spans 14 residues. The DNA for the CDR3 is TGTGCCAGCAGCACGGAGGGCCTCTACAATGAGCAGTTCTTC. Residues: CASSTEGLYNEQFF.

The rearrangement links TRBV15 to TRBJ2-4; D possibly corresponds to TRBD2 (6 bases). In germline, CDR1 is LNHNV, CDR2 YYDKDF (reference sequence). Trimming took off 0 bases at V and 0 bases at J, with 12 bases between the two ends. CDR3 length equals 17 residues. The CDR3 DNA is TGTGCCACCAGCAGAGATCTTGGGGGGATAGCCAAAAACATTCAGTACTTC. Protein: CATSRDLGGIAKNIQYF.

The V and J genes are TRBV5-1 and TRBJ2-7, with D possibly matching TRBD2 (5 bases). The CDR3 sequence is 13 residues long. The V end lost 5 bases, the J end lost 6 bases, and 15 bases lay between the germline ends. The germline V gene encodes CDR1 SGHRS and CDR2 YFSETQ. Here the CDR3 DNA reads TGCGCCAGCAGTCCCCCGCTAGCTGGCGAGCAGTACTTC. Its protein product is CASSPPLAGEQYF.

CDR3 nucleotides: TGTGCCAGTAGTCGGGCAACCTACACCGGGGAGCTGTTTTTT. Its translation: CASSRATYTGELFF. This chain connects TRBV19 to TRBJ2-2; D is uncertain. The CDR3 is made up of 14 amino acids. Germline assignment: CDR1 LNHDA and CDR2 SQIVND (reference sequence). V gave up 5 bases and J gave up 3 bases, with 10 bases separating them. The full variable domain, rest sourced from reference TRBV19 and TRBJ2-2, is DGGITQSPKYLFRKEGQNVTLSCEQNLNHDAMYWYRQDPGQGLRLIYYSQIVNDFQKGDIAEGYSVSREKKESFPLTVTSAQKNPTAFYLCASSRATYTGELFFGEGSRLTVL.

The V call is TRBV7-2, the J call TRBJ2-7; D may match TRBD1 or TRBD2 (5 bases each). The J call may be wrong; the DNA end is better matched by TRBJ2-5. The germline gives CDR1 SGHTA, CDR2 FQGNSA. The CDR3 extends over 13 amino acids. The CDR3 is CASSPGGGETQYF. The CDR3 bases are TGTGCCAGCAGCCCTGGGGGTGGGGAGACCCAGTACTTC.

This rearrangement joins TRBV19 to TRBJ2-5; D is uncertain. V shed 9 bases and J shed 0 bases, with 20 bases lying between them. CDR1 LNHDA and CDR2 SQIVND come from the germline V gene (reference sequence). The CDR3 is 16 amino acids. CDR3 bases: TGTGCCAGCTTCCCCGACCGGCACCGGTACCAAGAGACCCAGTACTTC. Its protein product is CASFPDRHRYQETQYF.

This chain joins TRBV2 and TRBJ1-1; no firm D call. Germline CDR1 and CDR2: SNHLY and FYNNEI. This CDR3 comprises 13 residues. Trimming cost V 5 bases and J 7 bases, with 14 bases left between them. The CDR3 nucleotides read TGTGCCAGCAGTCAACCCGGGCCGTTTGAAGCTTTCTTT. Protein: CASSQPGPFEAFF.

Written as DNA, the CDR3 is TGTGCCAGCAGCGTAGATGTGCGGGATCACGAGCAGTACTTC. This encodes CASSVDVRDHEQYF. This rearrangement joins TRBV9 to TRBJ2-7; D might be TRBD2 (6 bases). CDR3 length: 14 amino acids. Trimming stripped 0 bases from V and 5 bases from J, with 12 bases between. Germline lookup yields CDR1 SGDLS and CDR2 YYNGEE.

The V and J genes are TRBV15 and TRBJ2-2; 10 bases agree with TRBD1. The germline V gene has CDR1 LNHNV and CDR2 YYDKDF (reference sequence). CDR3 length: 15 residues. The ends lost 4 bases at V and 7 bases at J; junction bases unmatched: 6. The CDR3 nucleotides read TGTGCCACCAGCATAGACAGGGGGCGAGACGGGGAGCTGTTTTTT. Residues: CATSIDRGRDGELFF.

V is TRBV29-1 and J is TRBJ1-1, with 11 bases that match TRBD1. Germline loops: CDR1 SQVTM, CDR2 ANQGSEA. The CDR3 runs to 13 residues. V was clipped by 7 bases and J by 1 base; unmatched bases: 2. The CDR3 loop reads CSGGQGANTEAFF. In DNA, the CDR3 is TGCAGCGGCGGACAGGGGGCGAACACTGAAGCTTTCTTT.

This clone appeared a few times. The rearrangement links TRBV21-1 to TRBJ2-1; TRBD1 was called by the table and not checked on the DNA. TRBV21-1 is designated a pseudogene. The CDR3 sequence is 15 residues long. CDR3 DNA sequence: TGTGCCAGCACCCCAGGACAGCCAACGGGCAATGAGCAGTTCTTC. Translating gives CASTPGQPTGNEQFF.

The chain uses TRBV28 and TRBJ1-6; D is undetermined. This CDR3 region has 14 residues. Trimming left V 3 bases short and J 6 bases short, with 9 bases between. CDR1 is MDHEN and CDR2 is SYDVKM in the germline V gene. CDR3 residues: CASSFWRTNSPLHF. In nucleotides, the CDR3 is TGTGCCAGCAGTTTCTGGCGGACTAATTCACCCCTCCACTTT.

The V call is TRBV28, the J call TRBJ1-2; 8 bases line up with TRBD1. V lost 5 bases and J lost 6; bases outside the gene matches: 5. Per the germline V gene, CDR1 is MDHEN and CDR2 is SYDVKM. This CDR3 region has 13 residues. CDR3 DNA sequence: TGTGCCAGCAGTGCCTCAGGGGGCGATGGCTACACCTTC. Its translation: CASSASGGDGYTF.

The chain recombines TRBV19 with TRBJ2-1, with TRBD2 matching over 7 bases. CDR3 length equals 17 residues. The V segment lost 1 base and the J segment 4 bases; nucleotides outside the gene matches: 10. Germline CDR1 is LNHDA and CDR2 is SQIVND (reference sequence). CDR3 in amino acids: CASSIGVTGGLYNEQFF. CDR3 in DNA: TGTGCCAGTAGTATAGGGGTTACGGGAGGACTTTACAATGAGCAGTTCTTC.

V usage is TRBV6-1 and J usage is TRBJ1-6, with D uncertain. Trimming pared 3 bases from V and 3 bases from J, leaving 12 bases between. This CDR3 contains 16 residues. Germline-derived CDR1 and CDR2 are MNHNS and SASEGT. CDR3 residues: CASSDMRLVYNSPLHF. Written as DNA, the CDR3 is TGTGCCAGCAGTGACATGAGGCTGGTCTATAATTCACCCCTCCACTTT.

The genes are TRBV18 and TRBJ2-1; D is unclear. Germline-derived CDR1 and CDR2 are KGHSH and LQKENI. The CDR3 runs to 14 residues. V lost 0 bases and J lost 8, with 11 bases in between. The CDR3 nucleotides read TGTGCCAGCTCACCACCGATGGTAGTGGATGAGCAGTTCTTC. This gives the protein CASSPPMVVDEQFF.

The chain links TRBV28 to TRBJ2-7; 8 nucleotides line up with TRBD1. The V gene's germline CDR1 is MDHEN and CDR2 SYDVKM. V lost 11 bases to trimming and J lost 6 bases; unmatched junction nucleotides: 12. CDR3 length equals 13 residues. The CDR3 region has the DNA TGTGCCGGGGGGACAGGATCTCGGGGCGAGCAGTACTTC. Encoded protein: CAGGTGSRGEQYF.

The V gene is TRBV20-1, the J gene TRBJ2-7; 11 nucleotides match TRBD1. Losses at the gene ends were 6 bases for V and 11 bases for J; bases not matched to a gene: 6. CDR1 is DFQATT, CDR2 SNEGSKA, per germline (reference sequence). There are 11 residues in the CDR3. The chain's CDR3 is CSAAGQGVKYF. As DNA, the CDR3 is TGCAGTGCCGCGGGACAGGGGGTAAAGTACTTC.

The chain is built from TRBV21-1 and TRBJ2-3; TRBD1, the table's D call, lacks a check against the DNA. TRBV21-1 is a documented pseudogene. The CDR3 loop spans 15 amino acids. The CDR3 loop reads CASSKAPGWEDTQYF. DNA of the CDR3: TGTGCCAGCAGCAAAGCCCCAGGGTGGGAAGATACGCAGTATTTT.

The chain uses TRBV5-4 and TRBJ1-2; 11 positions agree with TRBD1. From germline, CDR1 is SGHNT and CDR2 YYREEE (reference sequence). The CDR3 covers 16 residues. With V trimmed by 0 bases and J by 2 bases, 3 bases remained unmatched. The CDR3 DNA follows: TGTGCCAGCAGCTTGGATGGACAGGGGGCAAACTATGGCTACACCTTC. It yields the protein CASSLDGQGANYGYTF.

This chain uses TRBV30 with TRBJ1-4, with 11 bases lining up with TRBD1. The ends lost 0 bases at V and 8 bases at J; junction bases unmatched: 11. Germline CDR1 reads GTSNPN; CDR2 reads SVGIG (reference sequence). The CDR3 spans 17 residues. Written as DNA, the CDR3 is TGTGCCTGGAGTGTACTTAGGACAGGGGGCGCGGGGGAAAAACTGTTTTTT. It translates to CAWSVLRTGGAGEKLFF.

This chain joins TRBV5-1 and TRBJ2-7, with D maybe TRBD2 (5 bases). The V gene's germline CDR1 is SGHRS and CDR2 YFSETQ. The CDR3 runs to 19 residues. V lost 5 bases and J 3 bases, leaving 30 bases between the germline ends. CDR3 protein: CASRNTPLRGIRGIYEQYF. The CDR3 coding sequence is TGCGCCAGCAGAAACACCCCCTTACGGGGAATCAGAGGGATCTACGAGCAGTACTTC.

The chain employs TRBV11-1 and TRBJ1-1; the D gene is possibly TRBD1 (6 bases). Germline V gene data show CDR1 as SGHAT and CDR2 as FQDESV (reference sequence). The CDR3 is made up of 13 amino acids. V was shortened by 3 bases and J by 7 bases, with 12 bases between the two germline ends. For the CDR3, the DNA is TGTGCCAGCAGCTTTGCGTCGGGACATGAAGCTTTCTTT. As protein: CASSFASGHEAFF.